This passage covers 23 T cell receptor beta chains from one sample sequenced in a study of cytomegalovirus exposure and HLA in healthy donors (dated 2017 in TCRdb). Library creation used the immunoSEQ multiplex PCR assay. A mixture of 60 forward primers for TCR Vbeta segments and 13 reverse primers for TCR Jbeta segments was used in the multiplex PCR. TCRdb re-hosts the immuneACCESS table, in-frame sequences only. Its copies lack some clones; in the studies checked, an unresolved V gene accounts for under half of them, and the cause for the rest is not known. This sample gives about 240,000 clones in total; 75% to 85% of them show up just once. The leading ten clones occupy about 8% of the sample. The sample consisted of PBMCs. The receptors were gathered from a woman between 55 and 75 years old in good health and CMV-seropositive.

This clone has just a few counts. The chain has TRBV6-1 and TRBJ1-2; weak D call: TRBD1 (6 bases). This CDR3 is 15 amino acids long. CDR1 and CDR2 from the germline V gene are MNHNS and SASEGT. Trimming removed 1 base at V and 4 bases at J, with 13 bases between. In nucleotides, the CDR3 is TGTGCCAGCAGTGAAGTTGGGGGGGCGAGCTATGGCTACACCTTC. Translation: CASSEVGGASYGYTF.

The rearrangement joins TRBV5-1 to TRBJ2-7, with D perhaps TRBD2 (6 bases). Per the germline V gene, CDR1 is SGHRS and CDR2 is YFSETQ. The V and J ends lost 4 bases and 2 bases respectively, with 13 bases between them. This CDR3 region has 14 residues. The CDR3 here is CASSPAGQTYEQYF. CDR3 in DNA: TGCGCCAGCAGCCCAGCGGGTCAGACCTACGAGCAGTACTTC.

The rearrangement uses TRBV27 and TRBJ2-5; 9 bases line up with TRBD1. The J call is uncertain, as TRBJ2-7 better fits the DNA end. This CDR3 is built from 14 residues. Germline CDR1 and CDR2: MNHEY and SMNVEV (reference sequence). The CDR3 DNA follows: TGTGCCAGCAGCCGTGGACAGGGGATCTACGAGCAGTACTTC. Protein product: CASSRGQGIYEQYF.

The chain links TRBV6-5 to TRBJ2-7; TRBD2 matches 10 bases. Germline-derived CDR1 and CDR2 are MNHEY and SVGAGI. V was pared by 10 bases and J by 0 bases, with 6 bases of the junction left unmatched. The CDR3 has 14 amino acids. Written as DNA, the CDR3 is TGTGCCACTAGACTAGCGGGTTACTCCTACGAGCAGTACTTC. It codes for CATRLAGYSYEQYF.

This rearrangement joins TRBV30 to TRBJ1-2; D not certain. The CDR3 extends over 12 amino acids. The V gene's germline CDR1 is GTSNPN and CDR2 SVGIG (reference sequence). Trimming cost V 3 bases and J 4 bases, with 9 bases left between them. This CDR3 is CAWSPGSYGYTF. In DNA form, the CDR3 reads TGTGCCTGGAGCCCGGGGAGCTATGGCTACACCTTC.

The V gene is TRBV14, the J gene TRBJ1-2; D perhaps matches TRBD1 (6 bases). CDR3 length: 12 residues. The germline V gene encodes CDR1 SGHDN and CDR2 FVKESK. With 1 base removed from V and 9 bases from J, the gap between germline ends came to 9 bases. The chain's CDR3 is CASSQAQGSYTF. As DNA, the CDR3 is TGTGCCAGCAGCCAAGCACAGGGAAGCTACACCTTC.

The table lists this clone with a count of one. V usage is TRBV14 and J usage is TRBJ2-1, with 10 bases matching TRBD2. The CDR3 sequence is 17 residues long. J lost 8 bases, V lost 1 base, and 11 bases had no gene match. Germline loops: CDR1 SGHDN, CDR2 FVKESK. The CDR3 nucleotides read TGTGCCAGCAGCCAAGGTTATTTACTAGCGGGAAGGGATGAGCAGTTCTTC. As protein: CASSQGYLLAGRDEQFF.

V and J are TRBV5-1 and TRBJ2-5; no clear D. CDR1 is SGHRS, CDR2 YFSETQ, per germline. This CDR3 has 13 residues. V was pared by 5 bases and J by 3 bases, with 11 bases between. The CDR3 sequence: CASRRNRKETQYF. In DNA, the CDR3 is TGCGCCAGCAGGCGGAACCGCAAAGAGACCCAGTACTTC.

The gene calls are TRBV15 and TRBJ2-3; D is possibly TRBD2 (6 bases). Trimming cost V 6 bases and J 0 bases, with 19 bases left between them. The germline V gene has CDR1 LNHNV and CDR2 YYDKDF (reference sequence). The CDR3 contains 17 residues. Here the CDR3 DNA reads TGTGCCACCAGTAACCTTGAGGGTAGCGGTAGCACAGATACGCAGTATTTT. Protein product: CATSNLEGSGSTDTQYF.

CDR3 sequence: CASTPGGGNTIYF. The CDR3 nucleotides read TGTGCCAGCACCCCAGGGGGTGGAAACACCATATATTTT. This rearrangement joins TRBV28 to TRBJ1-3; 7 bases map to TRBD1. This CDR3 has 13 residues. Germline loops: CDR1 MDHEN, CDR2 SYDVKM. Trimming cost V 7 bases and J 3 bases; bases outside gene matches: 3. The full variable domain, rest sourced from reference TRBV28 and TRBJ1-3, is DVKVTQSSRYLVKRTGEKVFLECVQDMDHENMFWYRQDPGLGLRLIYFSYDVKMKEKGDIPEGYSVSREKKERFSLILESASTNQTSMYLCASTPGGGNTIYFGEGSWLTVV.

The CDR3 DNA is TGTGCCAGCAGCCGCGGGGGCCGGGCCGGGGAGCTGTTTTTT. It is translated as CASSRGGRAGELFF. This chain links TRBV14 with TRBJ2-2; perhaps TRBD2 as D (7 bases). V dropped 4 bases and J dropped 6 bases, with 12 bases sitting between them. The CDR3 covers 14 residues. Germline CDR1 and CDR2: SGHDN and FVKESK.

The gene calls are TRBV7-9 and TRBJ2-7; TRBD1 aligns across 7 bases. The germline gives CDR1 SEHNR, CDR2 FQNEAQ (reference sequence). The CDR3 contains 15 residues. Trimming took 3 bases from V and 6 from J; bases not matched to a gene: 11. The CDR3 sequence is CASSFKQGSPSEQYF. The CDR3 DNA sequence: TGTGCCAGCAGCTTCAAACAGGGGTCACCCAGCGAGCAGTACTTC. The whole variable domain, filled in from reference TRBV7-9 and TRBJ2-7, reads DTGVSQNPRHKITKRGQNVTFRCDPISEHNRLYWYRQTLGQGPEFLTYFQNEAQLEKSRLLSDRFSAERPKGSFSTLEIQRTEQGDSAMYLCASSFKQGSPSEQYFGPGTRLTVT.

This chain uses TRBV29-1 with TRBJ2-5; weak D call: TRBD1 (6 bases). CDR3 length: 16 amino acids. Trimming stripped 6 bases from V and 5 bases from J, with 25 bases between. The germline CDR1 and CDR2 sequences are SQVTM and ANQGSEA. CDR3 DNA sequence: TGCAGCGTCGGCGAAGCTCCAGGGGTCGCACGGGAGACCCAGTACTTC. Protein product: CSVGEAPGVARETQYF.

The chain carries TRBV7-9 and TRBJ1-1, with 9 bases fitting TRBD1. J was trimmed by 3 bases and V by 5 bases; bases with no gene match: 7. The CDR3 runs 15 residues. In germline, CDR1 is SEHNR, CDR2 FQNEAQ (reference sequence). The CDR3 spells CASSPGTGWDTEAFF. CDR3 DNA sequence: TGTGCCAGCAGCCCCGGGACAGGGTGGGACACTGAAGCTTTCTTT.

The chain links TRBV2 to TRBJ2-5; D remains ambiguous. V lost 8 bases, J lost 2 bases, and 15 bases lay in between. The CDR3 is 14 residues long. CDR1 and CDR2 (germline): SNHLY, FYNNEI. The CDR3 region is CASLETKKQETQYF. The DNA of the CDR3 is TGTGCCAGCCTGGAGACCAAAAAACAAGAGACCCAGTACTTC.

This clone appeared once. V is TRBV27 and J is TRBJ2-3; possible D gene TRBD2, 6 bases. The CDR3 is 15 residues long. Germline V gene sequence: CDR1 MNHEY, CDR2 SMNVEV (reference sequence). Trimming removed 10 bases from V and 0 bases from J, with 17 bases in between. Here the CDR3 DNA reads TGTGCCACCAAACGGAGGGGCCCTAGCACAGATACGCAGTATTTT. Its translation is CATKRRGPSTDTQYF.

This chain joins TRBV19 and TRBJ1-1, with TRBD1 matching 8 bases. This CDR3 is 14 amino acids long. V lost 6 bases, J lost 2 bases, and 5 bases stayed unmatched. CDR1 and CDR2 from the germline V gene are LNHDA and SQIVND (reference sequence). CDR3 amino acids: CASRDRGFNTEAFF. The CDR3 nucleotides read TGTGCCAGTAGAGACAGGGGCTTTAACACTGAAGCTTTCTTT.

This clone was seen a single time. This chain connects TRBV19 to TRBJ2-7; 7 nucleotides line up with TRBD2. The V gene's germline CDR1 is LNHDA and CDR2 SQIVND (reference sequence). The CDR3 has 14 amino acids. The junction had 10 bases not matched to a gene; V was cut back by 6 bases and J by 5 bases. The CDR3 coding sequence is TGTGCCAGTAGGGGCGGGAGCCTCTTCCACGAGCAGTACTTC. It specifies CASRGGSLFHEQYF.

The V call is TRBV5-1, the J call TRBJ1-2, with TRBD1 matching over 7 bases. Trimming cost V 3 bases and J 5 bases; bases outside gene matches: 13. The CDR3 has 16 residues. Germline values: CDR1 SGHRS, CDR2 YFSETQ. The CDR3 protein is CASSSSGTAGGYGYTF. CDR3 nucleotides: TGCGCCAGCAGCTCGAGTGGGACAGCCGGGGGTTATGGCTACACCTTC.

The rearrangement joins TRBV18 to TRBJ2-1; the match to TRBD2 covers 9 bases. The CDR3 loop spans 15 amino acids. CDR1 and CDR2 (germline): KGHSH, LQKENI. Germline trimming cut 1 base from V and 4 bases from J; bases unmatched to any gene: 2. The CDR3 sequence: CASSPLTSGYNEQFF. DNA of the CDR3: TGTGCCAGCTCACCACTAACTAGCGGGTACAATGAGCAGTTCTTC.

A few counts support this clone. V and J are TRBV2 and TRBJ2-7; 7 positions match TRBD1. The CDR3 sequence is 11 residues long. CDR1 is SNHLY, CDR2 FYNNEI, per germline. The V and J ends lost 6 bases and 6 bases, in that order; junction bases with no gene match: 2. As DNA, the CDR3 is TGTGCCAGCAGGACAGGGCTCGAGCAGTACTTC. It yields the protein CASRTGLEQYF.

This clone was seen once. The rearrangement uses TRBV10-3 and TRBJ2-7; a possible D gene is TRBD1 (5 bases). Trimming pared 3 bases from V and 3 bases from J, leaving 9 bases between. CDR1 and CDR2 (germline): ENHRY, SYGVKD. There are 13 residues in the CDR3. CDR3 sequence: CAISEQEYYEQYF. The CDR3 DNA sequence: TGTGCCATCAGTGAACAGGAGTACTACGAGCAGTACTTC.

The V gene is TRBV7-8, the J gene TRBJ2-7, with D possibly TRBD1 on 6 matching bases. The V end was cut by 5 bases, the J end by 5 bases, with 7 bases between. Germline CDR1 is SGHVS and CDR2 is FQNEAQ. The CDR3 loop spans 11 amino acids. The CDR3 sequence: CASSHRDEQYF. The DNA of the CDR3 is TGTGCCAGCAGCCACAGGGACGAGCAGTACTTC. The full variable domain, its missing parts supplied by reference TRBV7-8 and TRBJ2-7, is GAGVSQSPRYKVAKRGQDVALRCDPISGHVSLFWYQQALGQGPEFLTYFQNEAQLDKSGLPSDRFFAERPEGSVSTLKIQRTQQEDSAVYLCASSHRDEQYFGPGTRLTVT.